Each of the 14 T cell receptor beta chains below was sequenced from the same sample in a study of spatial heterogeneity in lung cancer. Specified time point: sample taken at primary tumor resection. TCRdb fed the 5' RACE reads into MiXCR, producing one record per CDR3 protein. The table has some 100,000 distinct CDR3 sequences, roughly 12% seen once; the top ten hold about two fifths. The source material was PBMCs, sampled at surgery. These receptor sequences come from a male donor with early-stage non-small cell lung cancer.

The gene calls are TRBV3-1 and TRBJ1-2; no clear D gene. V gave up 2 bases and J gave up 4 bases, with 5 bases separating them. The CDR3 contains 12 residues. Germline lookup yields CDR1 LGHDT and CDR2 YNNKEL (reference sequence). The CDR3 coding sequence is TGTGCCAGCAGCCAACGGTCCTATGGCTACACCTTC. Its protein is CASSQRSYGYTF.

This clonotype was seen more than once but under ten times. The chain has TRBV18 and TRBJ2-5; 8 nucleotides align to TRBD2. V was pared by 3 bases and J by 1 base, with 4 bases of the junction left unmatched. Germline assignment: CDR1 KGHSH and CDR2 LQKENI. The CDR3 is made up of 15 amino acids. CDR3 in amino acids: CASSPTAGVQETQYF. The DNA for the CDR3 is TGTGCCAGCTCACCGACAGCGGGGGTCCAAGAGACCCAGTACTTC.

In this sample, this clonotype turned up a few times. The CDR3 bases are TGTGCCAGCAGTTCGTTAGCGGGAGGGGCCGGGGAGCTGTTTTTT. The encoded protein is CASSSLAGGAGELFF. The chain recombines TRBV27 with TRBJ2-2; TRBD2 matches 11 bases. Germline trimming cut 4 bases from V and 6 bases from J; bases unmatched to any gene: 4. CDR3 size: 15 residues. The germline CDR1 and CDR2 sequences are MNHEY and SMNVEV (reference sequence).

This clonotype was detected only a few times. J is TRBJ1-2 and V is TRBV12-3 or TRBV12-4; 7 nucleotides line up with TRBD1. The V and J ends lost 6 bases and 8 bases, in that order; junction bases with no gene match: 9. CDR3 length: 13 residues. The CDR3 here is CASRRGTAGGYTF. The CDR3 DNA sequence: TGTGCCAGCAGGCGCGGGACAGCCGGCGGCTACACCTTC.

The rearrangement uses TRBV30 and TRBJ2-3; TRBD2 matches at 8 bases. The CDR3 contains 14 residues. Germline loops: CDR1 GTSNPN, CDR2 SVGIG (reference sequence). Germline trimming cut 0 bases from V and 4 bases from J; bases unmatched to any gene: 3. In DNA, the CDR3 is TGTGCCTGGAGTGTGGCGGGGGGCGCAGATACGCAGTATTTT. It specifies CAWSVAGGADTQYF. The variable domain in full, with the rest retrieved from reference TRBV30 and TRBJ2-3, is SQTIHQWPATLVQPVGSPLSLECTVEGTSNPNLYWYRQAAGRGLQLLFYSVGIGQISSEVPQNLSASRPQDRQFILSSKKLLLSDSGFYLCAWSVAGGADTQYFGPGTRLTVL.

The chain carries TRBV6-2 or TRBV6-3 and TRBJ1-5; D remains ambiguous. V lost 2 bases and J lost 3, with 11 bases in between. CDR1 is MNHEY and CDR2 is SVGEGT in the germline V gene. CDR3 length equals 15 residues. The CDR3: CASSYGQALNQPQHF. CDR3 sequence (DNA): TGTGCCAGCAGTTACGGCCAGGCTCTCAATCAGCCCCAGCATTTT.

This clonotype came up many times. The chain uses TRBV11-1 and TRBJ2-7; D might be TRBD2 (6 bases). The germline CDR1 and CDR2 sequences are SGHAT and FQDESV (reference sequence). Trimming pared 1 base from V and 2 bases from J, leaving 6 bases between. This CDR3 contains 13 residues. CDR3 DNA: TGTGCCAGCAGCTTAGGGGAGGCCTACGAGCAGTACTTC. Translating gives CASSLGEAYEQYF.

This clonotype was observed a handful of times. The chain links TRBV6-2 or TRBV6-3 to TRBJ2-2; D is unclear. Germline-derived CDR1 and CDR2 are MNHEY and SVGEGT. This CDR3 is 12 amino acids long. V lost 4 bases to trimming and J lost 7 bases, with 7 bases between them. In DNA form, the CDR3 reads TGTGCCAGCAGTTTTACAATCGGGGAGCTGTTTTTT. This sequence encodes CASSFTIGELFF.

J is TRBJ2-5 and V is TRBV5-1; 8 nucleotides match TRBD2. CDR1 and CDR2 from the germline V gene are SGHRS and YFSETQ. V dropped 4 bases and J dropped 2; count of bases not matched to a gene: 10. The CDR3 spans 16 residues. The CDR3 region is CASSITGTRPQETQYF. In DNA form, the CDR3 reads TGCGCCAGCAGCATAACCGGGACTAGACCTCAAGAGACCCAGTACTTC. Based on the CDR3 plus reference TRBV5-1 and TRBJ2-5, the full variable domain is KAGVTQTPRYLIKTRGQQVTLSCSPISGHRSVSWYQQTPGQGLQFLFEYFSETQRNKGNFPGRFSGRQFSNSRSEMNVSTLELGDSALYLCASSITGTRPQETQYFGPGTRLLVL.

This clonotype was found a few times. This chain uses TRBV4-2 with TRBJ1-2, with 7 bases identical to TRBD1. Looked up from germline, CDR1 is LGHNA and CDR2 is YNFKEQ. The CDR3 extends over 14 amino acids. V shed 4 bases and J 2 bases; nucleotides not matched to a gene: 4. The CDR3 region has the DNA TGTGCCAGCAGCCGAGGGGGACAGAACTATGGCTACACCTTC. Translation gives CASSRGGQNYGYTF.

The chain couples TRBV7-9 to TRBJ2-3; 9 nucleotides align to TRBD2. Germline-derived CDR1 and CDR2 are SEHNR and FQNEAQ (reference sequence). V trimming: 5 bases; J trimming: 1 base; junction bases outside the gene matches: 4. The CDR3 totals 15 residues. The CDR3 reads CASSPSGTGTDTQYF. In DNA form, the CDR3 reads TGTGCCAGCAGCCCTAGCGGGACGGGCACAGATACGCAGTATTTT.

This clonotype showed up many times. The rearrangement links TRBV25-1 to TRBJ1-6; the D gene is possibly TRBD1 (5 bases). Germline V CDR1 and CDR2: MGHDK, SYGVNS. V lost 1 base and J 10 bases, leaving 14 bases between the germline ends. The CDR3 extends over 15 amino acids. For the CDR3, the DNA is TGTGCCAGCAGTGAATTCCAGGGTAGGGACTCACCCCTCCACTTT. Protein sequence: CASSEFQGRDSPLHF.

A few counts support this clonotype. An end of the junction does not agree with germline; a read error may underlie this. Here the CDR3 reads CASSPQGVVGNQPQHF. The DNA for the CDR3 is TGTGCCAGCTCCCCACAGGGCGTCGTGGGCAATCAGCCCCAGCATTTT. The chain recombines TRBV18 with TRBJ1-5; possible D gene TRBD1, 6 bases. The CDR3 runs to 16 residues. Germline CDR1 reads KGHSH; CDR2 reads LQKENI. Filled out from reference TRBV18 and TRBJ1-5, the complete variable domain reads NAGVMQNPRHLVRRRGQEARLRCSPMKGHSHVYWYRQLPEEGLKFMVYLQKENIIDESGMPKERFSAEFPKEGPSILRIQQVVRGDSAAYFCASSPQGVVGNQPQHFGDGTRLSIL.

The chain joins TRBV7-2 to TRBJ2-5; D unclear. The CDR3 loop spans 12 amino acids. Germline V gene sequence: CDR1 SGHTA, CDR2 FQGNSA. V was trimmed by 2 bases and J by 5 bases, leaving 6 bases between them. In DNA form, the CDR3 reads TGTGCCAGCAGCTTATTGGGGGAGACCCAGTACTTC. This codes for CASSLLGETQYF. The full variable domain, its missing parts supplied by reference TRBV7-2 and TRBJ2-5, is GAGVSQSPSNKVTEKGKDVELRCDPISGHTALYWYRQSLGQGLEFLIYFQGNSAPDKSGLPSDRFSAERTGGSVSTLTIQRTQQEDSAVYLCASSLLGETQYFGPGTRLLVL.